Listed below are T cell receptor beta chains from one sample, sequenced in a study of OX40 agonist ivuxolimab in advanced cancers. Sequenced by immunoSEQ multiplex PCR; TCRdb stores in-frame clones only, minus some. This repertoire shows 60,000 to 65,000 clones, approximately 91% found once; its top ten account for 1.5% to 2%. The material sequenced was CD4+ or CD8+ T cells sorted from blood, taken in a trial of the OX40 agonist ivuxolimab. The receptors originated from an adult with an advanced solid tumor such as melanoma, head and neck, liver or kidney cancer. The CDR3 runs from the conserved cysteine through the conserved F or W. The D gene is left open where the match is weak. Size is stated for part of the rows, as once, few or many counts, or as a class when the clone is expanded.

DNA | CDR3 | size | J | V | D
TGCGCCAGCAGCTTGGGGGTAGCGGACACCGGGGAGCTGTTTTTT | CASSLGVADTGELFF | . | TRBJ2-2 | TRBV5-1 | .
TGTGCCAGCAGCCAGACAGGGAGCTCCTATAATTCACCCCTCCACTTT | CASSQTGSSYNSPLHF | . | TRBJ1-6 | TRBV5-5 | TRBD1
TGTGCCAGCAGACAGGGGGTGAATAATTCACCCCTCCACTTT | CASRQGVNNSPLHF | . | TRBJ1-6 | TRBV2 | TRBD1
TGTGCCAGCAGCCCTACACCGGGACTAGCGGGGGGGCGTGGTACAGATACGCAGTATTTT | CASSPTPGLAGGRGTDTQYF | . | TRBJ2-3 | TRBV4-2 | TRBD2
TGTGCCAGCAGTCAAGCTAGGACAGCAAACACCGGGGAGCTGTTTTTT | CASSQARTANTGELFF | . | TRBJ2-2 | TRBV25-1 | .
TGTGCAAGTCGCTTTCACGGGGGGGCAGAGGAAAAAGTCCAAGAGACCCAGTACTTC | CASRFHGGAEEKVQETQYF | . | TRBJ2-5 | TRBV12-2 | .
TGTGCCAGTAGTATGCAAGCGGGAGCCTCAGATACGCAGTATTTT | CASSMQAGASDTQYF | once | TRBJ2-3 | TRBV19 | TRBD2
TGTGCCAGCAGTGCCGATACAGGGGTTAGGGGCTACACCTTC | CASSADTGVRGYTF | . | TRBJ1-2 | TRBV6-6 | TRBD1
TGTGCCAGCAGTTACTCATCACATGCCGAAGAGACCCAGTACTTC | CASSYSSHAEETQYF | . | TRBJ2-5 | TRBV6-5 | .
TGTGCCAGCAGCTTAGCGAGAGGACTATCTTATGGCTACACCTTC | CASSLARGLSYGYTF | . | TRBJ1-2 | TRBV11-2 | .
TGTGCCAGCAGTGGGGGGACTAGCGGGATAGGTGAGCAGTTCTTC | CASSGGTSGIGEQFF | . | TRBJ2-1 | TRBV6-4 | TRBD2
TGTGCCAGCAGCCCGGGGGCCACAGATACGCAGTATTTT | CASSPGATDTQYF | . | TRBJ2-3 | TRBV7-3 | .
TGTGCCAGCAGCTTTTTTGGATACGGACTCTTCACAGATACGCAGTATTTT | CASSFFGYGLFTDTQYF | . | TRBJ2-3 | TRBV5-4 | .
TGTGCCAGTAGTATCGGCAGGGTCAGCTATGGCTACACCTTC | CASSIGRVSYGYTF | . | TRBJ1-2 | TRBV19 | .
TGTGCCAGCAGTTTTCAAGGCGGCGATCAGCCCCAGCATTTT | CASSFQGGDQPQHF | . | TRBJ1-5 | TRBV27 | .
TGCGCCAGCACTCAGGGACTCTACGAGCAGTACTTC | CASTQGLYEQYF | few | TRBJ2-7 | TRBV10-2 | .
TGTGCCAGCAGCCCGGCGGCGCAGGGGGGAGTAGACACTGAAGCTTTCTTT | CASSPAAQGGVDTEAFF | . | TRBJ1-1 | TRBV28 | TRBD1
TGCAGTGCTCTGGGTAAAGAGACCCAGTACTTC | CSALGKETQYF | . | TRBJ2-5 | TRBV20-1 | .
TGTGCCAGCAATTTGATAATGAACACTGAAGCTTTCTTT | CASNLIMNTEAFF | . | TRBJ1-1 | TRBV6-1 | .
TGTGCCAGCAGCTCGAGACTAGCGGACGTCCAAGAGACCCAGTACTTC | CASSSRLADVQETQYF | . | TRBJ2-5 | TRBV7-8 | TRBD2
TGTGCCATCAGTGAGAGCGAACCTGGCCAGCCCCAGCATTTT | CAISESEPGQPQHF | . | TRBJ1-5 | TRBV10-3 | .
TGCGCCAGCAGCCCCTCGGGACGGACTGGAAACACCATATATTTT | CASSPSGRTGNTIYF | . | TRBJ1-3 | TRBV5-1 | .
TGTGCCAGCAGCCAGACTAGCTACGAGCAGTACTTC | CASSQTSYEQYF | . | TRBJ2-7 | TRBV6-5 | .
TGTGCCAGCAGCTTAAACAGGGCAGCGGGGGACACCATATATTTT | CASSLNRAAGDTIYF | . | TRBJ1-3 | TRBV7-9 | .
TGTGCCAGCAAAACCGGGTACCAAGAGACCCAGTACTTC | CASKTGYQETQYF | . | TRBJ2-5 | TRBV6-1 | .
TGTGCCTGGAGCGCGGGGAGGGCTACTGAAGCTTTCTTT | CAWSAGRATEAFF | few | TRBJ1-1 | TRBV30 | .
TGTGCCAGCAGTTACCTCCACGAGCAGTACTTC | CASSYLHEQYF | . | TRBJ2-7 | TRBV6-6 | .
TGCGCCAGCAGTGAGGGGAACACGGGGACTGAAGCTTTCTTT | CASSEGNTGTEAFF | . | TRBJ1-1 | TRBV10-2 | .
TGTGCCGCCTCGGGGTCCTCCTACGAGCAGTACTTC | CAASGSSYEQYF | once | TRBJ2-7 | TRBV7-9 | .